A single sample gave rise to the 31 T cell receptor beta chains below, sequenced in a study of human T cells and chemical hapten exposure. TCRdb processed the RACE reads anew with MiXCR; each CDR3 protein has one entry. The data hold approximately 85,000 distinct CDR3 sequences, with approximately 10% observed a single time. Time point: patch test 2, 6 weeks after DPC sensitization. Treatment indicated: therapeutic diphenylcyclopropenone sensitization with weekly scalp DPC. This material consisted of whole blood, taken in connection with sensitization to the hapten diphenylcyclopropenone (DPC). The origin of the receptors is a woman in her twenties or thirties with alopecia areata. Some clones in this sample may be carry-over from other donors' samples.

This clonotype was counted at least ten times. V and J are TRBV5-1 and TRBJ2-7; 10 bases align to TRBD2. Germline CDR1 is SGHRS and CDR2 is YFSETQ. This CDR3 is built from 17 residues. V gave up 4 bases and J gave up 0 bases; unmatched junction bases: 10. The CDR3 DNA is TGCGCCAGCAGCCCCCGGCCTGGACTAGCGGACTCCTACGAGCAGTACTTC. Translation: CASSPRPGLADSYEQYF.

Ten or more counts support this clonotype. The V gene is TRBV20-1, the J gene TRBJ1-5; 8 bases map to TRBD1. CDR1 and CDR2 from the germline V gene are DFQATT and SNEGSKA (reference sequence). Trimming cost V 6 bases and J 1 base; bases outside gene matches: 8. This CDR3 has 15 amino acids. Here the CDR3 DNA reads TGCAGTGCAAAGGACAGGGCCAGAAGCAATCAGCCCCAGCATTTT. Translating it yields CSAKDRARSNQPQHF.

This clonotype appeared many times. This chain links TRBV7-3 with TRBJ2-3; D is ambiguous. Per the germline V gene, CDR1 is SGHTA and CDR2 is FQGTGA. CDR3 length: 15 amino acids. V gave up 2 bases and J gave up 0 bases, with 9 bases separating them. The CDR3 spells CASSLGLVSTDTQYF. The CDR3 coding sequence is TGTGCCAGCAGCTTAGGGCTAGTGAGCACAGATACGCAGTATTTT.

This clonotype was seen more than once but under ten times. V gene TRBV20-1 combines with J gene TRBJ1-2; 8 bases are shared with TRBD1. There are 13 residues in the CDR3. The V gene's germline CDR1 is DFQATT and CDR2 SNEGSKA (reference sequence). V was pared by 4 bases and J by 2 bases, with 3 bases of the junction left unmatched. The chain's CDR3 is CSANDRGNYGYTF. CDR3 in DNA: TGCAGTGCTAACGACAGGGGCAACTATGGCTACACCTTC.

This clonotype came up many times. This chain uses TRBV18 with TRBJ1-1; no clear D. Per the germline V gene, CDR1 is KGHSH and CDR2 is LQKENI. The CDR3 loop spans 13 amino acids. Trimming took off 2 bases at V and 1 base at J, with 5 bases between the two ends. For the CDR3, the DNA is TGTGCCAGCTCACCAAAGACGAACACTGAAGCTTTCTTT. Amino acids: CASSPKTNTEAFF.

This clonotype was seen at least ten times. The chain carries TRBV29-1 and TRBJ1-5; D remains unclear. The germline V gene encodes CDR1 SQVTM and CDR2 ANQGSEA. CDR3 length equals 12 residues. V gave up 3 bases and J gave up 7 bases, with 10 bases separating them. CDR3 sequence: CSVEEGGQPQHF. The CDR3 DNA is TGCAGCGTTGAGGAGGGAGGGCAGCCCCAGCATTTT.

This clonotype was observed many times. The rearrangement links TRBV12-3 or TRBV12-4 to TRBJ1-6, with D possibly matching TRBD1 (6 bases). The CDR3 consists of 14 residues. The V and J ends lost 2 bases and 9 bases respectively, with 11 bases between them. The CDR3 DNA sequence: TGTGCCAGCAGTTTACAGGGGACACTTTCACCCCTCCACTTT. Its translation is CASSLQGTLSPLHF.

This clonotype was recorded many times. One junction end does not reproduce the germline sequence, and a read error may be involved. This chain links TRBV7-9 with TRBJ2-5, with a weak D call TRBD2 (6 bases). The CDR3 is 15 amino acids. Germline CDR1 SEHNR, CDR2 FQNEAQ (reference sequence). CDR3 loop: CASSLVSTGEENQYF. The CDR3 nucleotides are TGTGCCAGCAGCTTGGTCTCAACGGGGGAAGAGAACCAGTACTTC.

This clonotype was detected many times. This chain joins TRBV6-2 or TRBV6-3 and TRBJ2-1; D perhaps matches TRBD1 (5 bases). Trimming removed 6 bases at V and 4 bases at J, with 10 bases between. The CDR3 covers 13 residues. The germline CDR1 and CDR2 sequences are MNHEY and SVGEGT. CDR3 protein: CASRPDSYNEQFF. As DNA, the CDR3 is TGTGCCAGCAGACCCGACAGTTACAATGAGCAGTTCTTC.

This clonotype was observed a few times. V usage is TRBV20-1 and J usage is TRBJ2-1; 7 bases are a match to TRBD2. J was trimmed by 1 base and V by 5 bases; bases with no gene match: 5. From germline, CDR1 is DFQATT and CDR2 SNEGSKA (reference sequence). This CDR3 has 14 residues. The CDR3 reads CSAQSGMSYNEQFF. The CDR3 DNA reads TGCAGTGCTCAGAGCGGGATGTCCTACAATGAGCAGTTCTTC.

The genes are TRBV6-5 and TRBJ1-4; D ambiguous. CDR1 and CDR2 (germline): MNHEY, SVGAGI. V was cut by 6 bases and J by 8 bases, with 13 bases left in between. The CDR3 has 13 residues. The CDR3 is CASRESGREKLFF. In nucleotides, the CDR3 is TGTGCCAGCAGGGAATCAGGACGGGAAAAACTGTTTTTT.

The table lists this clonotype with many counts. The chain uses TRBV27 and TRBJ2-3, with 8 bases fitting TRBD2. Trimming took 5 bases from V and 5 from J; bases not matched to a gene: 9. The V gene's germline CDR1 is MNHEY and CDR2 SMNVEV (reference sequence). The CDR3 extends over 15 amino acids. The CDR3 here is CASSLTPAGGDTQYF. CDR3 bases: TGTGCCAGCAGTCTAACTCCTGCGGGAGGAGATACGCAGTATTTT.

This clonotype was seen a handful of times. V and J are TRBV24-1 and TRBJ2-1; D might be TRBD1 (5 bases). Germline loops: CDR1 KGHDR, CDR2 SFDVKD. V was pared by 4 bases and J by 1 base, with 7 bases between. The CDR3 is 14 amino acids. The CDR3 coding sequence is TGTGCCACCAGTGAGTCAGGGTCCTACAATGAGCAGTTCTTC. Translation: CATSESGSYNEQFF.

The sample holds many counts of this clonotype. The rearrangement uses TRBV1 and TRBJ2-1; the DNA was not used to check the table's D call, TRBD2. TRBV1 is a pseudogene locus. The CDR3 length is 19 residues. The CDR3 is CTSSQGGIAGGPTAGEQFF. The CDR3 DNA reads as TGCACCAGCAGCCAAGGTGGAATAGCGGGAGGACCTACGGCGGGTGAGCAGTTCTTC.

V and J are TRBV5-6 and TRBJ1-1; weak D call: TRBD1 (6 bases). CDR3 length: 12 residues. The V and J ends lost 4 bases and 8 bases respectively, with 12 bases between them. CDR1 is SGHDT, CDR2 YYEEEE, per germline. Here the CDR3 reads CASSGQLLEAFF. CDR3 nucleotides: TGTGCCAGCAGCGGACAGCTACTGGAAGCTTTCTTT.

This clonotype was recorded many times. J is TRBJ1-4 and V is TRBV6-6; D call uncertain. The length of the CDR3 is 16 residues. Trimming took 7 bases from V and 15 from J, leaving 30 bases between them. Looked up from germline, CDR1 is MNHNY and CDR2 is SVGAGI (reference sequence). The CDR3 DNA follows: TGTGCCAGCACCTCCCGCAGGACCGCCAATCCGAGCCGGGTGTTTTTT. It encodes CASTSRRTANPSRVFF.

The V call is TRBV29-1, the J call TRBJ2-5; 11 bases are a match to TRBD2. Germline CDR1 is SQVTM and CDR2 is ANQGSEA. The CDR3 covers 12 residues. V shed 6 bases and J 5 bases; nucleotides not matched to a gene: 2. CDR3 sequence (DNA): TGCAGCGTGACTAGCGGGACTGAGACCCAGTACTTC. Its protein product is CSVTSGTETQYF. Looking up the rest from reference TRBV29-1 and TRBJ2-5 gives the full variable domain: SAVISQKPSRDICQRGTSLTIQCQVDSQVTMMFWYRQQPGQSLTLIATANQGSEATYESGFVIDKFPISRPNLTFSTLTVSNMSPEDSSIYLCSVTSGTETQYFGPGTRLLVL.

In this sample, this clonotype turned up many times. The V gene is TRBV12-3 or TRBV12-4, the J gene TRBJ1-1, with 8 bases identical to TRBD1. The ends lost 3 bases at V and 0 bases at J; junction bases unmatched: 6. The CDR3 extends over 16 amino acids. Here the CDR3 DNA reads TGTGCCAGCAGTTTCCCCCAGGGGGCCTTGAACACTGAAGCTTTCTTT. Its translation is CASSFPQGALNTEAFF.

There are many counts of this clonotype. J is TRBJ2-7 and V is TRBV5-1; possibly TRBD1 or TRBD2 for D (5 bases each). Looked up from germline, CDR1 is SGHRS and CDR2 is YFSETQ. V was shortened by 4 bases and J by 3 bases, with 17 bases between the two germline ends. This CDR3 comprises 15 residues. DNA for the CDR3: TGCGCCAGCAGCCTGGGGGTACAGGTTGACTACGAGCAGTACTTC. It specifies CASSLGVQVDYEQYF. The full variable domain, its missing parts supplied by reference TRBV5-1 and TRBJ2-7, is KAGVTQTPRYLIKTRGQQVTLSCSPISGHRSVSWYQQTPGQGLQFLFEYFSETQRNKGNFPGRFSGRQFSNSRSEMNVSTLELGDSALYLCASSLGVQVDYEQYFGPGTRLTVT.

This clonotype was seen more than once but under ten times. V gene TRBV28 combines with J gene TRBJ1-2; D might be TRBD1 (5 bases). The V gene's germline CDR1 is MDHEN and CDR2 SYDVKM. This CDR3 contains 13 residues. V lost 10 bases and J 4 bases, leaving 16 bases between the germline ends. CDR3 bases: TGTGCCATCTTACCTCAGGGCTCCTATGGCTACACCTTC. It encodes CAILPQGSYGYTF.

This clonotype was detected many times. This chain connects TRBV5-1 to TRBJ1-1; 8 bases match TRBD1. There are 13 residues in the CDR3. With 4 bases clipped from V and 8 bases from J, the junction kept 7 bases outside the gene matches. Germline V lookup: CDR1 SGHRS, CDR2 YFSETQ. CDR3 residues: CASSLDRVVEAFF. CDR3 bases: TGCGCCAGCAGCCTGGACAGGGTAGTGGAAGCTTTCTTT.

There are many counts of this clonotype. The CDR3: CASSLQRLDTQYF. Here the CDR3 DNA reads TGTGCCAGCAGCTTACAGAGGCTGGATACGCAGTATTTT. J is TRBJ2-3 and V is TRBV7-8; D gene uncertain. CDR3 size: 13 residues. V lost 2 bases and J lost 6, with 9 bases in between. The V gene's germline CDR1 is SGHVS and CDR2 FQNEAQ.

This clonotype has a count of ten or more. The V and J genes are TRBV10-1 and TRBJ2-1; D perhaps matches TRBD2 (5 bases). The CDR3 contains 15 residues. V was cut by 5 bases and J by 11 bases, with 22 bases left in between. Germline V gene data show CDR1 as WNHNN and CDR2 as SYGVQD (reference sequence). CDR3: CASSSGLAGSGKQFF. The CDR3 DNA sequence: TGCGCCAGCAGTTCTGGCCTAGCTGGATCGGGGAAGCAGTTCTTC.

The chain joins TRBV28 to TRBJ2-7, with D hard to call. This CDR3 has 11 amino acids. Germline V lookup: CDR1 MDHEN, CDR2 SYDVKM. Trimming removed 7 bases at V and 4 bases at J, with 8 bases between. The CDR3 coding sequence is TGTGCCAGCACCTTTAATTACGAGCAGTACTTC. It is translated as CASTFNYEQYF.

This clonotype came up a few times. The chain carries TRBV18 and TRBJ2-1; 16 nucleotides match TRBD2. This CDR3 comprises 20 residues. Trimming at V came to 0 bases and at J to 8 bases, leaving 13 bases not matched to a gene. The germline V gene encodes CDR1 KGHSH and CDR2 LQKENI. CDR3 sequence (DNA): TGTGCCAGCTCACCACCCAATAAGCAGGGACTAGCGGGAGGGCCGTATGAGCAGTTCTTC. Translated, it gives CASSPPNKQGLAGGPYEQFF.

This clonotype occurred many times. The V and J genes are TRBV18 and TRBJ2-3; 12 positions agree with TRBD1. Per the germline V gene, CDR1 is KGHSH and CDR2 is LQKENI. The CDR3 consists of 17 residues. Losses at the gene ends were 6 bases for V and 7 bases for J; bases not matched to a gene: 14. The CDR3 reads CASSPGTGTGGLYTQYF. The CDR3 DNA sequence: TGTGCCAGCTCGCCGGGAACCGGGACAGGGGGCTTATATACGCAGTATTTT.

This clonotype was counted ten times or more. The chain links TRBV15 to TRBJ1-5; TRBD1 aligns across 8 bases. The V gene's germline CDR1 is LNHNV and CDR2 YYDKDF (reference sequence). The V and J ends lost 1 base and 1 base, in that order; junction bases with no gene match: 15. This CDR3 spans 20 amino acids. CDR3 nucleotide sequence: TGTGCCACCAGCAGAGTAAGGACAGGGAAGGTCCGTGGAAGCAATCAGCCCCAGCATTTT. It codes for CATSRVRTGKVRGSNQPQHF.

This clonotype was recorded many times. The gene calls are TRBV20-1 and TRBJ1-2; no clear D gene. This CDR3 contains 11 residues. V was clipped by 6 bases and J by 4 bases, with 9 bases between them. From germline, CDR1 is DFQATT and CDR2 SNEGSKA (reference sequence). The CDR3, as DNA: TGCAGTGCCGGAAGTGGCTATGGCTACACCTTC. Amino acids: CSAGSGYGYTF.

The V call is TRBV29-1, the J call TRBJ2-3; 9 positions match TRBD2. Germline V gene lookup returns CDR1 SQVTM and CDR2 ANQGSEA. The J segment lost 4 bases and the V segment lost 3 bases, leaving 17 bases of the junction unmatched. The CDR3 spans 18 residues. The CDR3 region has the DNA TGCAGCGTTGAGGGGATGGGTGCTGGCGGGAGGGCCCCAGATACGCAGTATTTT. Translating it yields CSVEGMGAGGRAPDTQYF.

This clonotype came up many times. The CDR3 reads CASSLSDRSYGYTF. As DNA, the CDR3 is TGTGCCAGCAGCTTGTCGGACAGGAGCTATGGCTACACCTTC. The chain links TRBV7-8 to TRBJ1-2; TRBD1 aligns across 7 bases. CDR1 SGHVS and CDR2 FQNEAQ come from the germline V gene. V was clipped by 3 bases and J by 4 bases; unmatched bases: 5. CDR3 length equals 14 residues. The full variable domain, rest sourced from reference TRBV7-8 and TRBJ1-2, is GAGVSQSPRYKVAKRGQDVALRCDPISGHVSLFWYQQALGQGPEFLTYFQNEAQLDKSGLPSDRFFAERPEGSVSTLKIQRTQQEDSAVYLCASSLSDRSYGYTFGSGTRLTVV.

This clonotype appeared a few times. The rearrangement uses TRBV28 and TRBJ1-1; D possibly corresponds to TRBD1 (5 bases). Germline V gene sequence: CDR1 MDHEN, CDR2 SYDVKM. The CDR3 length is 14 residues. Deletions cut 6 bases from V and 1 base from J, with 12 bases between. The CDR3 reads CASREEGWNTEAFF. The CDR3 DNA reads TGTGCCAGCAGGGAGGAGGGGTGGAACACTGAAGCTTTCTTT. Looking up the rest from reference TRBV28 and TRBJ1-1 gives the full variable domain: DVKVTQSSRYLVKRTGEKVFLECVQDMDHENMFWYRQDPGLGLRLIYFSYDVKMKEKGDIPEGYSVSREKKERFSLILESASTNQTSMYLCASREEGWNTEAFFGQGTRLTVV.